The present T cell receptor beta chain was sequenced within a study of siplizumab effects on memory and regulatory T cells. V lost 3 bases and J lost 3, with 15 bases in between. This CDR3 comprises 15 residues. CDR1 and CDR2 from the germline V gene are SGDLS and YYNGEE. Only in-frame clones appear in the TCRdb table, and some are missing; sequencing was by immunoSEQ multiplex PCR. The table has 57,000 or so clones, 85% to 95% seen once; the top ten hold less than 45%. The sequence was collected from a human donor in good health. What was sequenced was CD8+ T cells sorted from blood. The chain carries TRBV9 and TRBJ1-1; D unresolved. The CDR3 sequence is CASSASGELDTEAFF. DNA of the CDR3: TGTGCCAGCAGCGCATCTGGGGAGTTGGACACTGAAGCTTTCTTT.